The T cell receptor beta chain described here comes from a study of T cells in Graves' hyperthyroidism and ophthalmopathy. Findings and caveats of the study: For ophthalmopathy, model prediction preceded onset by a median approximately 6 months.

On this clonotype: Its antigen is undetermined.

RNA transcripts yielded amplified TCR beta CDR3 regions. The TCR CDR3 was amplified in a first-round RT-PCR using the HTBI primer set. TCRdb re-analysed the multiplex PCR reads in MiXCR, keeping a single row per CDR3 protein. The table lists about 200,000 distinct CDR3 sequences, approximately 16% of them singletons. Aged 18 to 65, the patients had hyperthyroidism that was newly diagnosed and had lasted under 2 months. The clonotype was recovered from a middle-aged man with Graves' hyperthyroidism. The source material was blood.

In DNA form, the CDR3 reads TGTGCCAGCAGTTTTTTGCCCGGGACAGGGACTTCCTACGAGCAGTACTTC. Translating gives CASSFLPGTGTSYEQYF. The rearrangement joins TRBV28 to TRBJ2-7; 9 nucleotides match TRBD1. After removal of 3 bases from V and 1 base from J, the junction contained 10 bases not matched to a gene. From germline, CDR1 is MDHEN and CDR2 SYDVKM. The CDR3 has 17 amino acids. The variable domain in full, completed from reference TRBV28 and TRBJ2-7, reads DVKVTQSSRYLVKRTGEKVFLECVQDMDHENMFWYRQDPGLGLRLIYFSYDVKMKEKGDIPEGYSVSREKKERFSLILESASTNQTSMYLCASSFLPGTGTSYEQYFGPGTRLTVT.